This TCR beta chain originates from a study of cytomegalovirus exposure and HLA in healthy donors. PCR was performed using 60 Vbeta and 13 Jbeta primers. Data came from immunoSEQ multiplex PCR; TCRdb stores just in-frame clones and leaves some out. Counted here are 60,000 or so clones, more than 70% occurring once; the ten biggest clones make up under 30%. Study-wide points: The dataset shows that most TCR sequences were rare, while some public TCRs occurred in many donors. Relative to equally common others, HLA-associated TCR beta chains showed greater clonal expansion in a later analysis.

The CDR3 spans 15 residues. Germline V gives CDR1 LGHNA, CDR2 YSLEER. Trimming shortened V by 4 bases and J by 2 bases, and 15 bases separated the two germline ends. Worth noting for this clone: Antigen: not known.

Sequenced input: PBMCs. The TCR comes from a woman in her 40s in good health and CMV-seropositive. This sequence joins TRBV4-3 and TRBJ2-7; D may be TRBD1 (5 bases). The CDR3 DNA is TGCGCCAGCAGCCCACAGGTTCGTAGTGCCTACGAGCAGTACTTC. Translated, it gives CASSPQVRSAYEQYF.